This T cell receptor (beta chain) was found in a study of cytomegalovirus exposure and HLA in healthy donors. Study-level findings and limits: Information on immune exposure was restricted to one variable (CMV serostatus). Researchers catalogued about 160 TCR beta chains as cytomegalovirus-associated. Most CMV-associated TCR beta chains were later found to appear HLA-restricted. One cluster of highly shared sequence variants probably arose as a sequencing artifact.

The sample holds a few counts of this clone. As yet, its antigen is unknown. The ends lost 1 base at V and 2 bases at J; junction bases unmatched: 7. The CDR3 is 16 residues long. The V gene's germline CDR1 is SGHTA and CDR2 FQGNSA. PCR used 60 Vbeta primers and 13 Jbeta primers. The protocol was immunoSEQ multiplex PCR, while the TCRdb copy is restricted to in-frame clones and leaves out a portion. The sample records about 110,000 clones, approximately 15% being singletons. The clonotype was recovered from a young woman in good health and CMV-seronegative. The source material was PBMCs. V is TRBV7-2 and J is TRBJ2-5; 7 nucleotides agree with TRBD2. CDR3 protein: CASSLGPASGQETQYF. The CDR3, as DNA: TGTGCCAGCAGCTTAGGCCCGGCTAGCGGACAAGAGACCCAGTACTTC.